Presented here are 2 T cell receptor beta chains from one specimen sequenced in a study of cytomegalovirus exposure and HLA in healthy donors. Libraries were prepared by immunoSEQ multiplex PCR; TCRdb keeps only in-frame clonotypes and omits some of them. The sample consists of fewer than 300,000 clones, around nine tenths of them appearing once. Material for sequencing was PBMCs. All receptors come from a woman aged 18-29 years in good health and CMV-seronegative.

CDR3 bases: TGTGCCAGCACTCGAGGGCTGTTAGGGGCCAACGTCCTGACTTTC. Translation gives CASTRGLLGANVLTF. J is TRBJ2-6 and V is TRBV27, with D perhaps matching TRBD2 (5 bases). This CDR3 has 15 residues. Germline V CDR1 and CDR2: MNHEY, SMNVEV (reference sequence). V was cut by 7 bases and J by 4 bases, with 14 bases left in between.

This chain uses TRBV15 with TRBJ1-2; D not resolved. The CDR3 is made up of 18 amino acids. Between the trimmed V and J ends, which lost 3 bases and 4 bases, there was a span of 24 bases. Looked up from germline, CDR1 is LNHNV and CDR2 is YYDKDF (reference sequence). DNA of the CDR3: TGTGCCACCAGCAGGATAAACCCCACTATACACAGCGGCTATGGCTACACCTTC. Protein product: CATSRINPTIHSGYGYTF. The entire variable domain, with the rest obtained from reference TRBV15 and TRBJ1-2, is as follows: DAMVIQNPRYQVTQFGKPVTLSCSQTLNHNVMYWYQQKSSQAPKLLFHYYDKDFNNEADTPDNFQSRRPNTSFCFLDIRSPGLGDTAMYLCATSRINPTIHSGYGYTFGSGTRLTVV.